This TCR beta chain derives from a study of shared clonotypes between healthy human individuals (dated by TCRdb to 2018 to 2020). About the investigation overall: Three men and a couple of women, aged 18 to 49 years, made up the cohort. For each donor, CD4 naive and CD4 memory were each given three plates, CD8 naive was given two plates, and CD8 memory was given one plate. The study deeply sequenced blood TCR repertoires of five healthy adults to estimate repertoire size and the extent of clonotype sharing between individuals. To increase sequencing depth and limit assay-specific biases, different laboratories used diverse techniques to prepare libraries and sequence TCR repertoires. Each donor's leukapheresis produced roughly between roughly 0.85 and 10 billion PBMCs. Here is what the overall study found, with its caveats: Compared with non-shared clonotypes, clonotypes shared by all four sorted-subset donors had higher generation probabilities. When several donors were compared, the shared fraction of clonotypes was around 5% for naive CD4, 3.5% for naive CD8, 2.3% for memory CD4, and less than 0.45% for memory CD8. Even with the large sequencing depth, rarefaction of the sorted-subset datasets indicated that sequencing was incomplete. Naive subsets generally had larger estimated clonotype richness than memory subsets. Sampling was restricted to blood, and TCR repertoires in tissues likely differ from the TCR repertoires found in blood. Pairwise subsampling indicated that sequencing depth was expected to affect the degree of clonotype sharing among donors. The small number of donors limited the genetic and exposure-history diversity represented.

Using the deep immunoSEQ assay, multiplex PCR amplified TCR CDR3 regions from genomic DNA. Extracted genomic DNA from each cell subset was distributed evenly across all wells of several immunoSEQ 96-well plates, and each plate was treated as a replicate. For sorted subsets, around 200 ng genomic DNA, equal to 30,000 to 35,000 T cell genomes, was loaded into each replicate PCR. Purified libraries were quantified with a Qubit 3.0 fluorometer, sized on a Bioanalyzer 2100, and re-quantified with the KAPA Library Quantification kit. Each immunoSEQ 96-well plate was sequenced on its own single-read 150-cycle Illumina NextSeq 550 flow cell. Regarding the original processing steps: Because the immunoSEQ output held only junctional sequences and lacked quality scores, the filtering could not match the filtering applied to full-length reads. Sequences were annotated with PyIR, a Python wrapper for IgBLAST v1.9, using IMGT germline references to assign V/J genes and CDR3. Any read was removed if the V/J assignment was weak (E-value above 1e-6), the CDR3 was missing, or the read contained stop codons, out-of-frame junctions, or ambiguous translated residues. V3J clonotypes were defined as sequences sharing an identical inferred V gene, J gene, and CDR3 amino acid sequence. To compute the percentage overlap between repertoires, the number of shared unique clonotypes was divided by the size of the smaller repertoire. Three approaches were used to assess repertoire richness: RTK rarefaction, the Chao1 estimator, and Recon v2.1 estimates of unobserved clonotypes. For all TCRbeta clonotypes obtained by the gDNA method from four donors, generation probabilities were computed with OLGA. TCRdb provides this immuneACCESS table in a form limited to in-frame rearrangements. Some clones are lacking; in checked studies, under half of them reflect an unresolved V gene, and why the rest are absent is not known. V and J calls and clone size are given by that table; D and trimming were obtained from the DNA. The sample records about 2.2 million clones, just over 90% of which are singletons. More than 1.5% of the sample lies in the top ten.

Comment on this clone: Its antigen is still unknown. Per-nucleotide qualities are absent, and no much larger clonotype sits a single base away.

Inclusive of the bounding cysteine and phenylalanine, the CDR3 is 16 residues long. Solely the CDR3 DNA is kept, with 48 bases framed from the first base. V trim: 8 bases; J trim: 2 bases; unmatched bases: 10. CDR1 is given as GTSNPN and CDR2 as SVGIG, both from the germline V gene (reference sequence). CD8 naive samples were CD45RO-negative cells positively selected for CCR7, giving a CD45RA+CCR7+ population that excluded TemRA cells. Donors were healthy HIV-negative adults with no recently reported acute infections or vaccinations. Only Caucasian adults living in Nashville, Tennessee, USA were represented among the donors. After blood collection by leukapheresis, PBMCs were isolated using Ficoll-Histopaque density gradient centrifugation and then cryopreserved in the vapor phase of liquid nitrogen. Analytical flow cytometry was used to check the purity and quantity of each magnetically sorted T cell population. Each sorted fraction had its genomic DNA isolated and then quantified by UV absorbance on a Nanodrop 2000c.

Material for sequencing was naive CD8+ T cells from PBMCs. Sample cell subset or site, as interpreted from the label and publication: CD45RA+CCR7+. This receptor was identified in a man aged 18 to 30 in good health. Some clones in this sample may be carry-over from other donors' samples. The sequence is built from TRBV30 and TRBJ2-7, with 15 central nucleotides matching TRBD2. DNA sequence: TGTGCCGGATCGGGACTAGCGGGAGGCTTGGCCTACGAGCAGTACTTC. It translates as CAGSGLAGGLAYEQYF.